This is a list of T cell receptor beta chains from one sample in a study of blood T cell repertoires in COVID-19. Produced via immunoSEQ multiplex PCR; TCRdb's table is partial and in-frame only. The repertoire holds about 160,000 clones, 80% to 90% seen once, with less than 3.5% in the top ten. The sequenced sample consisted of peripheral blood. The receptors derive from a man between 65 and 80 years old with acute or convalescent COVID-19. Both conserved end residues are part of each CDR3. A D gene is named only where the DNA matches it firmly. A row's size may be missing; if present it is once, few, many or a size class.

clone_size: NA; v_call: TRBV9; d_call: TRBD1; j_call: TRBJ1-2; cdr3_nt: TGTGCCAGCAGCGTAAAAACAGGGGAATACTATGGCTACACCTTC; cdr3_aa: CASSVKTGEYYGYTF
clone_size: NA; v_call: TRBV19; d_call: NA; j_call: TRBJ1-5; cdr3_nt: TGTGCCAGTAGTTTCCAGGATAGCAATCAGCCCCAGCATTTT; cdr3_aa: CASSFQDSNQPQHF
clone_size: NA; v_call: TRBV5-1; d_call: TRBD2; j_call: TRBJ2-3; cdr3_nt: TGCGCCAGCAGCCGCGGGGGTGCTAGCACAGATACGCAGTATTTT; cdr3_aa: CASSRGGASTDTQYF
clone_size: few; v_call: TRBV5-1; d_call: TRBD2; j_call: TRBJ2-2; cdr3_nt: TGCGCCAGCAGCTTGGGACTAGCGGGAAACACCGGGGAGCTGTTTTTT; cdr3_aa: CASSLGLAGNTGELFF
clone_size: NA; v_call: TRBV5-8; d_call: TRBD1; j_call: TRBJ2-5; cdr3_nt: TGTGCCAGCAGCCCGCTGGGACAGGGGCAAGAGACCCAGTACTTC; cdr3_aa: CASSPLGQGQETQYF
clone_size: few; v_call: TRBV1; d_call: NA; j_call: TRBJ2-2; cdr3_nt: TGCACCAGCAGTCCTAGGGGCCGACAGGGGAACACCGGGGAGCTGTTTTTT; cdr3_aa: CTSSPRGRQGNTGELFF
clone_size: NA; v_call: TRBV28; d_call: TRBD2; j_call: TRBJ2-7; cdr3_nt: TGTGCCAGCAGTCCGAGCGGGAGTAATTACGAGCAGTACTTC; cdr3_aa: CASSPSGSNYEQYF
clone_size: NA; v_call: TRBV7-3; d_call: TRBD1; j_call: TRBJ1-1; cdr3_nt: TGTGCCAGCAGCTTAACTGGGACAGGGCGGGAAGCTTTCTTT; cdr3_aa: CASSLTGTGREAFF
clone_size: NA; v_call: TRBV19; d_call: NA; j_call: TRBJ2-3; cdr3_nt: TGTGCCAGTAGTATACGGACAGCTAGCACAGATACGCAGTATTTT; cdr3_aa: CASSIRTASTDTQYF
clone_size: once; v_call: TRBV13; d_call: TRBD2; j_call: TRBJ2-3; cdr3_nt: TGTGCCAGCACCCCAACGGGGGGGGGTACGCAGTATTTT; cdr3_aa: CASTPTGGGTQYF
clone_size: NA; v_call: TRBV5-1; d_call: NA; j_call: TRBJ1-1; cdr3_nt: TGCGCCAGCAGCTTGGGATCCGGGATGAACACTGAAGCTTTCTTT; cdr3_aa: CASSLGSGMNTEAFF
clone_size: NA; v_call: TRBV30; d_call: NA; j_call: TRBJ1-3; cdr3_nt: TGTGCCTGGGGTCCGGGACACGCTGGAAACACCATATATTTT; cdr3_aa: CAWGPGHAGNTIYF
clone_size: NA; v_call: TRBV6-5; d_call: NA; j_call: TRBJ1-1; cdr3_nt: TGTGCCAGCAGTTACTCAGGGAGCATGAACACTGAAGCTTTCTTT; cdr3_aa: CASSYSGSMNTEAFF
clone_size: NA; v_call: TRBV19; d_call: NA; j_call: TRBJ1-2; cdr3_nt: TGTGCCAGTAGTATAGATCGGGACACCTATGGCTACACCTTC; cdr3_aa: CASSIDRDTYGYTF
clone_size: NA; v_call: TRBV6-5; d_call: TRBD1; j_call: TRBJ2-1; cdr3_nt: TGTGCCAGCAGATCCAGGGGGTTTTCCTACAATGAGCAGTTCTTC; cdr3_aa: CASRSRGFSYNEQFF
clone_size: NA; v_call: TRBV14; d_call: NA; j_call: TRBJ2-7; cdr3_nt: TGTGCCAGCAGCCAACGGTACGCCTACGAGCAGTACTTC; cdr3_aa: CASSQRYAYEQYF
clone_size: NA; v_call: TRBV29-1; d_call: TRBD1; j_call: TRBJ1-5; cdr3_nt: TGCAGCGTTAGGTCAGGGGGCGGCAATCAGCCCCAGCATTTT; cdr3_aa: CSVRSGGGNQPQHF
clone_size: NA; v_call: TRBV5-6; d_call: NA; j_call: TRBJ1-1; cdr3_nt: TGTGCCAGCAGCCCCCTCGGGGGAGACCCAATCAACACTGAAGCTTTCTTT; cdr3_aa: CASSPLGGDPINTEAFF
clone_size: NA; v_call: TRBV28; d_call: TRBD2; j_call: TRBJ2-5; cdr3_nt: TGTGCCAGCAGTCTCTCTAGCGGGAGGACAGAGACCCAGTACTTC; cdr3_aa: CASSLSSGRTETQYF
clone_size: NA; v_call: TRBV18; d_call: TRBD1; j_call: TRBJ2-6; cdr3_nt: TGTGCCAGCTCACAGGACAGGGGTGGTACTGGGGCCAACGTCCTGACTTTC; cdr3_aa: CASSQDRGGTGANVLTF
clone_size: NA; v_call: TRBV28; d_call: TRBD2; j_call: TRBJ2-2; cdr3_nt: TGTGCCAGCAGCCGTGGACTAGCGGGAGTTAGCCCGAACACCGGGGAGCTGTTTTTT; cdr3_aa: CASSRGLAGVSPNTGELFF
clone_size: NA; v_call: TRBV6-1; d_call: NA; j_call: TRBJ1-4; cdr3_nt: TGTGCCAGCAGTGAGTCAGGGCGTTTAGGAAAACTGTTTTTT; cdr3_aa: CASSESGRLGKLFF
clone_size: NA; v_call: TRBV10-3; d_call: NA; j_call: TRBJ1-2; cdr3_nt: TGTGCCATCAGTGAGATCGGGATAGGAGGCTACACCTTC; cdr3_aa: CAISEIGIGGYTF
clone_size: NA; v_call: TRBV10-3; d_call: NA; j_call: TRBJ1-4; cdr3_nt: TGTGCCATCAGTGAACGCGGACAGCTTAATGAAAAACTGTTTTTT; cdr3_aa: CAISERGQLNEKLFF
clone_size: NA; v_call: TRBV7-8; d_call: TRBD1; j_call: TRBJ1-4; cdr3_nt: TGTGCCAGCAGCTCCGGGACAGGGGTTGGAAAACTGTTTTTT; cdr3_aa: CASSSGTGVGKLFF
clone_size: NA; v_call: TRBV6-5; d_call: TRBD1; j_call: TRBJ1-5; cdr3_nt: TGTGCCAGCTACGGGACAGGGTTCTATCAGCCCCAGCATTTT; cdr3_aa: CASYGTGFYQPQHF
clone_size: NA; v_call: TRBV29-1; d_call: NA; j_call: TRBJ2-7; cdr3_nt: TGCAGCGTTGAAGTCTACCCCTACGAGCAGTACTTC; cdr3_aa: CSVEVYPYEQYF
clone_size: NA; v_call: TRBV27; d_call: NA; j_call: TRBJ2-7; cdr3_nt: TGTGCCAGCAGTCTCGGGTTTTTAAGCGAGCAGTACTTC; cdr3_aa: CASSLGFLSEQYF
clone_size: NA; v_call: TRBV5-1; d_call: TRBD2; j_call: TRBJ2-1; cdr3_nt: TGCGCCAGCAGCTTGGTAGCGGGAGTTCCGAATGAGCAGTTCTTC; cdr3_aa: CASSLVAGVPNEQFF
clone_size: NA; v_call: TRBV9; d_call: TRBD2; j_call: TRBJ2-1; cdr3_nt: TGTGCCAGCAGCGGTCTAGCGGGATGGGATGAGCAGTTCTTC; cdr3_aa: CASSGLAGWDEQFF
clone_size: NA; v_call: TRBV24-1; d_call: TRBD1; j_call: TRBJ2-5; cdr3_nt: TGTGCCACCAGTGATGGGGACAGAAAAGAGACCCAGTACTTC; cdr3_aa: CATSDGDRKETQYF
clone_size: NA; v_call: TRBV7-7; d_call: NA; j_call: TRBJ2-7; cdr3_nt: TGTGCTAGCAGCTTCGGCAGGGGCTACGAGCAGTACTTC; cdr3_aa: CASSFGRGYEQYF
clone_size: NA; v_call: TRBV7-6; d_call: TRBD2; j_call: TRBJ2-5; cdr3_nt: TGTGCCAGCAGCCCCTGGACAGCGGGAGGGCCGGAGGAGACCCAGTACTTC; cdr3_aa: CASSPWTAGGPEETQYF
clone_size: NA; v_call: TRBV5-5; d_call: TRBD1; j_call: TRBJ1-4; cdr3_nt: TGTGCCAGCAGCCCCGACAGGGTTGAAAAACTGTTTTTT; cdr3_aa: CASSPDRVEKLFF
clone_size: few; v_call: TRBV21-1; d_call: NA; j_call: TRBJ2-3; cdr3_nt: TGTGCCAGCAGCAAACTCATCAGGGGGGACACAGATACGCAGTATTTT; cdr3_aa: CASSKLIRGDTDTQYF
clone_size: NA; v_call: TRBV28; d_call: TRBD1; j_call: TRBJ1-2; cdr3_nt: TGTGCCAGCAGTTCCCTGACAGGGTTGGAGGGCTACACCTTC; cdr3_aa: CASSSLTGLEGYTF
clone_size: NA; v_call: TRBV30; d_call: TRBD1; j_call: TRBJ1-2; cdr3_nt: TGTGCCTGGAGTACACGAGGTGGACAGGTGGGGGGCTACACCTTC; cdr3_aa: CAWSTRGGQVGGYTF
clone_size: once; v_call: TRBV4-2; d_call: TRBD2; j_call: TRBJ2-7; cdr3_nt: TGTGCCAGCAGCCAAGACGGGGCGGGAGGGGGGTACGAGCAGTACTTC; cdr3_aa: CASSQDGAGGGYEQYF
clone_size: NA; v_call: TRBV6-2/TRBV6-3; d_call: NA; j_call: TRBJ1-2; cdr3_nt: TGTGCCAGCAGTAGCCCTCGGGGGACCAACTATGGCTACACCTTC; cdr3_aa: CASSSPRGTNYGYTF
clone_size: NA; v_call: TRBV10-3; d_call: NA; j_call: TRBJ2-7; cdr3_nt: TGTGCCATCAGTGACTTGACAGTCCTTCGGCAGTACTTC; cdr3_aa: CAISDLTVLRQYF